The clone carrying this T cell receptor beta chain was observed at least ten times. What it binds is not known. This entry comes from a study of blood T cells in healthy people across ages. As for the study in general: Roughly one uniquely barcoded beta molecule per two T cells was captured.

General observations from the study: Age advanced and TCR beta diversity per million T cells fell, roughly linearly.

Next came a second PCR, run for about 6 to 11 cycles, which used a sample-barcoded 5' primer along with a J-beta primer mix. One entry per CDR3 protein, called by TCRdb with MiXCR from the 5' RACE reads. The profile shows 1.5 million to 2 million distinct CDR3 sequences, 49% of them singletons. The CDR3 has 14 residues. Germline V gene data show CDR1 as MDHEN and CDR2 as SYDVKM. Trimming took 1 base from V and 1 from J, leaving 6 bases between them. Each sample used at least 6 million PBMCs. The clonotype originates from a woman in her thirties or forties in good health. This rearrangement joins TRBV28 to TRBJ2-3; D remains unclear. Material for sequencing was blood. Here the CDR3 reads CASSLSPGTDTQYF. Here the CDR3 DNA reads TGTGCCAGCAGTTTATCCCCCGGCACAGATACGCAGTATTTT. The entire variable domain, with the rest obtained from reference TRBV28 and TRBJ2-3, is as follows: DVKVTQSSRYLVKRTGEKVFLECVQDMDHENMFWYRQDPGLGLRLIYFSYDVKMKEKGDIPEGYSVSREKKERFSLILESASTNQTSMYLCASSLSPGTDTQYFGPGTRLTVL.